The 5 T cell receptor beta chains reported below all come from one sample, sequenced in a study of blood T cell repertoires in COVID-19 (dated by TCRdb to about 2020). The library was made by the immunoSEQ multiplex PCR assay. In TCRdb, the immuneACCESS table is reduced to in-frame sequences with V and J assigned. These tables do not hold every clone; where another copy was compared, an unresolved V gene accounts for under half, and the others remain unexplained. The sample data list approximately 170,000 clones, and less than 85% of these were observed just once. The ten most abundant clones make up 4.4% of the sample. The specimen was PBMCs or T cells enriched from blood (not recorded which). These TCRs come from a woman aged 45-65 years who had recovered from COVID-19.

This clone was found a few times. V gene TRBV14 combines with J gene TRBJ2-7; no definite D call. The V gene lost 1 base and the J gene lost 4 bases, with 5 bases spanning the gap. CDR3 length: 12 amino acids. Germline CDR1 reads SGHDN; CDR2 reads FVKESK. The CDR3 sequence: CASSQVQYEQYV. CDR3 in DNA: TGTGCCAGCAGCCAAGTTCAGTACGAGCAGTACGTC.

The chain has TRBV28 and TRBJ1-2; D is perhaps TRBD1 (5 bases). CDR1 and CDR2 (germline): MDHEN, SYDVKM. Trimming stripped 6 bases from V and 4 bases from J, with 9 bases between. There are 12 residues in the CDR3. CDR3 sequence: CASSPRAYGYTF. In DNA form, the CDR3 reads TGTGCCAGCAGCCCCAGGGCCTATGGCTACACCTTC.

The CDR3 nucleotides are TGTGCCAGCAGTTCTCTGCGGAAGTCTGAAAAACTGTTTTTT. Protein product: CASSSLRKSEKLFF. The chain carries TRBV6-5 and TRBJ1-4; D call uncertain. The CDR3 contains 14 residues. V was shortened by 4 bases and J by 7 bases, with 13 bases between the two germline ends. CDR1 and CDR2 (germline): MNHEY, SVGAGI.

The rearrangement links TRBV7-2 to TRBJ1-1; D is undetermined. CDR1 is SGHTA and CDR2 is FQGNSA in the germline V gene. The CDR3 consists of 14 residues. Deletions cut 5 bases from V and 0 bases from J, with 10 bases between. As DNA, the CDR3 is TGTGCCAGCAGCACAAGACGGGTGAACACTGAAGCTTTCTTT. This encodes CASSTRRVNTEAFF.

V is TRBV7-9 and J is TRBJ1-2, with D perhaps TRBD1 (6 bases). CDR1 SEHNR and CDR2 FQNEAQ come from the germline V gene (reference sequence). CDR3 size: 15 residues. Deletions cut 2 bases from V and 4 bases from J, with 14 bases between. CDR3 amino acids: CASSLPWTASYGYTF. DNA of the CDR3: TGTGCCAGCAGCTTACCCTGGACAGCTTCCTATGGCTACACCTTC.